This TCR beta chain was captured in a study of graft-versus-host responses after intestinal transplantation. Study-wide context: Transplantation in recipients was multivisceral, liver-intestinal, or isolated intestinal. All recipients got anti-thymocyte globulin induction, then tacrolimus and steroids for around three years. Study-wide points: Those patients showing graft-donor T cell macrochimerism displayed high graft-versus-host to host-versus-graft clonal ratios in allografts.

The CDR3 is made up of 15 amino acids. Trimming removed 4 bases from V and 10 bases from J; junction bases left unmatched: 7. CDR1 is MGHDK, CDR2 SYGVNS, per germline. With regard to this clone: Its antigen remains unknown.

TCRdb keeps only in-frame clones here, not all; method: immunoSEQ multiplex PCR. The repertoire includes approximately 25,000 clones, 85% to 95% of them detected once, and approximately 0.5% sits in the top ten. The genes are TRBV25-1 and TRBJ1-6, with 10 bases that match TRBD1. The receptor's source is a human patient who received an intestinal transplant, so some T cells may come from the graft donor. Sequenced material: PBMCs, taken 18 days after transplant. CDR3 sequence reads: CASSASGTGESPLHF. The CDR3, as DNA: TGTGCCAGCAGTGCCTCCGGGACAGGGGAATCACCCCTCCACTTT.